This record covers a single T cell receptor beta chain. This sample was taken from a study of blood T cell repertoires in COVID-19. Study information: From the United States, Italy and Spain came samples of acute and convalescent COVID-19. T cells, B-cell-depleted T cells, or PBMCs provided the cDNA or gDNA that served as material.

Per the authors' pipeline: Reference gene primer amplification gave estimated nucleated cell counts. TCRdb keeps only in-frame clones here, not all; method: immunoSEQ multiplex PCR. The V and J calls and clone size were taken over from that table, and D and trimming were inferred from the DNA. This table holds hundreds of thousands of clones, more than 85% found once. CDR1 is KGHSH and CDR2 is LQKENI in the germline V gene. The trim removed 7 bases at V and 6 bases at J, leaving 6 bases unmatched. The CDR3 is 14 residues long. What was sequenced was peripheral blood. This sequence joins TRBV18 and TRBJ2-7, with 13 bases fitting TRBD2. The receptor comes from a man in his forties or fifties with acute or convalescent COVID-19. The CDR3 loop reads CASCRLAGGAEQYF. CDR3 nucleotide sequence: TGTGCCAGCTGTAGACTAGCGGGAGGCGCCGAGCAGTACTTC.